The 4 T cell receptor beta chains in this list originate from one sample, sequenced in a study of blood T cells in healthy people across ages. PCR was performed a second time for 7 to 11 cycles using a sample-barcoded 5' primer and a J-beta primer mix. TCRdb redid the calling of the 5' RACE reads with MiXCR, one entry per CDR3 protein. This table holds over a million distinct CDR3 sequences, 35% to 45% found once. Sequencing used blood. The receptors were sampled from a woman aged 18-35 years in good health.

This clonotype was recorded at least ten times. The chain recombines TRBV2 with TRBJ2-5; D is undetermined. Germline V gene sequence: CDR1 SNHLY, CDR2 FYNNEI. V was trimmed by 1 base and J by 6 bases, leaving 0 bases between them. The CDR3 has 10 residues. CDR3 in amino acids: CASSEETQYF. In nucleotides, the CDR3 is TGTGCCAGCAGTGAAGAGACCCAGTACTTC.

This sequence joins TRBV6-2 or TRBV6-3 and TRBJ1-6; D is ambiguous. Germline lookup yields CDR1 MNHEY and CDR2 SVGEGT. Trimming took 0 bases from V and 8 from J, leaving 8 bases between them. This CDR3 region has 14 residues. CDR3 sequence (DNA): TGTGCCAGCAGTTACTCCTTAGGGTATTCACCCCTCCACTTT. It translates to CASSYSLGYSPLHF.

The J gene is TRBJ2-4, the V gene TRBV2, with 14 bases that match TRBD2. The CDR3 totals 16 residues. V was pared by 8 bases and J by 4 bases, with 7 bases of the junction left unmatched. Germline lookup yields CDR1 SNHLY and CDR2 FYNNEI. CDR3 amino acids: CASEGLAGVGKNIQYF. The CDR3 coding sequence is TGTGCCAGCGAGGGACTAGCGGGGGTCGGAAAAAACATTCAGTACTTC.

This clonotype was seen a few times. The chain uses TRBV2 and TRBJ1-2; D is unresolved. The CDR3 consists of 15 residues. Germline V lookup: CDR1 SNHLY, CDR2 FYNNEI. V was trimmed by 3 bases and J by 5 bases, leaving 16 bases between them. CDR3 DNA sequence: TGTGCCAGCAGTGAGGGTATTGGACTCGCTTATGGCTACACCTTC. It translates to CASSEGIGLAYGYTF.